A single sample is the source of the 24 T cell receptor beta chains below, sequenced in a study of control samples from healthy donors and cancer patients. Profiled with immunoSEQ multiplex PCR; TCRdb holds only in-frame clones, not every one. Here the sample spans 350,000 to 450,000 clones, 75% to 95% being singletons. Sequencing was performed on PBMCs. Every receptor here comes from a man aged 35-49 years with head and neck cancer.

This clone was seen only once. This chain connects TRBV18 to TRBJ2-3; D not resolved. The V and J ends lost 2 bases and 7 bases respectively, with 1 base between them. The CDR3 contains 10 residues. The germline V gene has CDR1 KGHSH and CDR2 LQKENI. This CDR3 is CASSPNTQYF. The CDR3 DNA follows: TGTGCCAGCTCACCAAATACGCAGTATTTT.

This chain links TRBV9 with TRBJ2-3; 10 positions match TRBD2. V was pared by 0 bases and J by 2 bases, with 6 bases of the junction left unmatched. This CDR3 contains 17 residues. CDR1 and CDR2 (germline): SGDLS, YYNGEE. CDR3 region: CASSVEIAGGVTDTQYF. The DNA of the CDR3 is TGTGCCAGCAGCGTAGAAATAGCGGGAGGAGTCACAGATACGCAGTATTTT.

V and J are TRBV3-1 (or the pseudogene TRBV3-2) and TRBJ2-2; D unresolved. Deletions cut 4 bases from V and 1 base from J, with 7 bases between. The CDR3 runs to 14 residues. Germline V gives CDR1 LGHDT, CDR2 YNNKEL (reference sequence). The CDR3 loop reads CASSPSMNTGELFF. In DNA form, the CDR3 reads TGTGCCAGCAGCCCTAGTATGAACACCGGGGAGCTGTTTTTT.

The V and J genes are TRBV9 and TRBJ2-6; no definite D call. Trimming left V 0 bases short and J 0 bases short, with 13 bases between. The CDR3 consists of 18 residues. The V gene's germline CDR1 is SGDLS and CDR2 YYNGEE. CDR3 nucleotide sequence: TGTGCCAGCAGCGTAGATGTCGGTTGGTTCTCTGGGGCCAACGTCCTGACTTTC. This sequence encodes CASSVDVGWFSGANVLTF.

The rearrangement links TRBV29-1 to TRBJ1-3; TRBD1 matches 9 bases. The CDR3 extends over 14 amino acids. With V trimmed by 4 bases and J by 4 bases, 5 bases remained unmatched. Germline V CDR1 and CDR2: SQVTM, ANQGSEA. CDR3 nucleotide sequence: TGCAGCGTTGGGAGGGACAGGGCGGGAAACACCATATATTTT. Protein product: CSVGRDRAGNTIYF.

J is TRBJ2-3 and V is TRBV27, with D unresolved. Germline V gene sequence: CDR1 MNHEY, CDR2 SMNVEV (reference sequence). The CDR3 has 11 residues. Trimming removed 2 bases from V and 4 bases from J, with 1 base in between. This CDR3 is CASSLADTQYF. The CDR3 nucleotides are TGTGCCAGCAGTTTAGCAGATACGCAGTATTTT.

The V call is TRBV3-1 (or the pseudogene TRBV3-2), the J call TRBJ1-1; D remains ambiguous. Trimming took off 1 base at V and 0 bases at J, with 9 bases between the two ends. Germline V gene data show CDR1 as LGHDT and CDR2 as YNNKEL (reference sequence). This CDR3 has 15 residues. CDR3 amino acids: CASSQASNMNTEAFF. CDR3 nucleotide sequence: TGTGCCAGCAGCCAAGCATCCAACATGAACACTGAAGCTTTCTTT.

The chain recombines TRBV10-1 with TRBJ2-7, with D possibly matching TRBD1 (6 bases). Trimming removed 4 bases from V and 4 bases from J, with 11 bases in between. Looked up from germline, CDR1 is WNHNN and CDR2 is SYGVQD (reference sequence). The CDR3 has 13 residues. The CDR3 DNA sequence: TGCGCCAGCAGTGGGCCAGGGGATTACGAGCAGTACTTC. Its protein product is CASSGPGDYEQYF.

The chain couples TRBV5-4 to TRBJ1-4, with 9 bases identical to TRBD1. The CDR3 runs 19 residues. With 4 bases clipped from V and 8 bases from J, the junction kept 21 bases outside the gene matches. Germline V gene lookup returns CDR1 SGHNT and CDR2 YYREEE (reference sequence). CDR3 DNA: TGTGCCAGCAGCCGGAATCCGGGACAGGGAGACGGGACTTGGGAAAAACTGTTTTTT. This gives the protein CASSRNPGQGDGTWEKLFF. The variable domain in full, completed from reference TRBV5-4 and TRBJ1-4, reads ETGVTQSPTHLIKTRGQQVTLRCSSQSGHNTVSWYQQALGQGPQFIFQYYREEENGRGNFPPRFSGLQFPNYSSELNVNALELDDSALYLCASSRNPGQGDGTWEKLFFGSGTQLSVL.

This clone turned up a few times. In nucleotides, the CDR3 is TGCGCCAGCAGCCTGGCTCCGGGACAGGCCAACACCGGGGAGCTGTTTTTT. The encoded protein is CASSLAPGQANTGELFF. The V gene is TRBV5-1, the J gene TRBJ2-2; TRBD1 agrees at 8 bases. This CDR3 is 17 amino acids long. V shed 4 bases and J 2 bases; nucleotides not matched to a gene: 10. The V gene's germline CDR1 is SGHRS and CDR2 YFSETQ.

The CDR3 protein is CASSPRGGGRVGQETQYF. The CDR3 region has the DNA TGTGCCAGCAGTCCCCGGGGGGGAGGGAGGGTAGGGCAAGAGACCCAGTACTTC. V usage is TRBV6-6 and J usage is TRBJ2-5; TRBD2 aligns across 8 bases. CDR1 and CDR2 (germline): MNHNY, SVGAGI (reference sequence). V gave up 5 bases and J gave up 2 bases; unmatched junction bases: 16. This CDR3 region has 18 residues.

The chain recombines TRBV4-2 with TRBJ1-2; D possibly corresponds to TRBD1 (6 bases). V lost 4 bases and J 0 bases, leaving 36 bases between the germline ends. Germline CDR1 LGHNA, CDR2 YNFKEQ. CDR3 length equals 23 residues. DNA of the CDR3: TGTGCCAGCAGCCCAAGGGGGGCAATTGCTAGTGGAACTACCAGTAATGCTAACTATGGCTACACCTTC. Translation: CASSPRGAIASGTTSNANYGYTF.

This clone occurred once. V and J are TRBV10-1 and TRBJ1-1; 7 nucleotides agree with TRBD1. V trimming: 7 bases; J trimming: 5 bases; junction bases outside the gene matches: 7. CDR1 is WNHNN, CDR2 SYGVQD, per germline (reference sequence). The CDR3 is 13 amino acids. CDR3 region: CASTATGITEAFF. CDR3 bases: TGCGCCAGCACGGCGACAGGGATAACTGAAGCTTTCTTT.

The V and J genes are TRBV29-1 and TRBJ2-5; TRBD2 agrees at 9 bases. CDR3 length equals 14 residues. Germline-derived CDR1 and CDR2 are SQVTM and ANQGSEA. Trimming at V came to 3 bases and at J to 4 bases, leaving 6 bases not matched to a gene. The CDR3 sequence is CSVEERGAVETQYF. CDR3 in DNA: TGCAGCGTTGAGGAGCGGGGGGCGGTAGAGACCCAGTACTTC. The full variable domain, in which reference TRBV29-1 and TRBJ2-5 provide the parts outside the CDR3, is SAVISQKPSRDICQRGTSLTIQCQVDSQVTMMFWYRQQPGQSLTLIATANQGSEATYESGFVIDKFPISRPNLTFSTLTVSNMSPEDSSIYLCSVEERGAVETQYFGPGTRLLVL.

Worth noting for this clone: The sample holds other DNA sequences that translate to the same CDR3. V usage is TRBV6-5 and J usage is TRBJ1-2; no firm D call. Between the trimmed V and J ends, which lost 4 bases and 5 bases, there was a span of 5 bases. The length of the CDR3 is 11 residues. CDR1 is MNHEY, CDR2 SVGAGI, per germline. The CDR3 sequence: CASSSNYGYTF. CDR3 DNA: TGTGCCAGCAGTTCCAATTATGGCTACACCTTC.

The chain employs TRBV9 and TRBJ2-7; perhaps TRBD1 as D (5 bases). From germline, CDR1 is SGDLS and CDR2 YYNGEE. V lost 4 bases to trimming and J lost 0 bases, with 11 bases between them. CDR3 length: 14 residues. The CDR3 bases are TGTGCCAGCAGCCCCGCAGGGTCCTCCTACGAGCAGTACTTC. This translates into CASSPAGSSYEQYF.

The CDR3 here is CASSQGGLLRNTIYF. In DNA, the CDR3 is TGTGCCAGCAGCCAAGGGGGGTTATTGAGAAACACCATATATTTT. This chain uses TRBV3-1 (or the pseudogene TRBV3-2) with TRBJ1-3; D is perhaps TRBD1 (5 bases). CDR3 length equals 15 residues. Germline CDR1 reads LGHDT; CDR2 reads YNNKEL (reference sequence). V was trimmed by 1 base and J by 5 bases, leaving 12 bases between them.

This clone showed up just a few times. The chain joins TRBV9 to TRBJ2-3; D not certain. The V end lost 2 bases, the J end lost 1 base, and 14 bases lay between the germline ends. Germline V gives CDR1 SGDLS, CDR2 YYNGEE. The CDR3 consists of 16 residues. The CDR3 spells CASSVAGSRGTDTQYF. In DNA, the CDR3 is TGTGCCAGCAGCGTTGCCGGGTCTCGAGGCACAGATACGCAGTATTTT.

This clone was picked up a small number of times. The J gene is TRBJ2-1, the V gene TRBV6-4; 12 positions match TRBD2. Trimming cost V 7 bases and J 8 bases; bases outside gene matches: 9. CDR1 is MRHNA and CDR2 is SNTAGT in the germline V gene. This CDR3 has 15 amino acids. CDR3 sequence reads: CASTPTSGSSDEQFF. CDR3 in DNA: TGTGCCAGCACTCCGACTAGCGGGAGCTCCGATGAGCAGTTCTTC.

The chain joins TRBV28 to TRBJ2-7, with TRBD2 matching over 7 bases. V gave up 6 bases and J gave up 2 bases; unmatched junction bases: 13. The CDR3 has 16 residues. From germline, CDR1 is MDHEN and CDR2 SYDVKM. The CDR3 loop is CASRGLAAKPPYEQYF. As DNA, the CDR3 is TGTGCCAGCAGGGGGCTAGCGGCTAAACCTCCCTACGAGCAGTACTTC.

The chain couples TRBV11-2 to TRBJ1-3, with unresolved D. Trimming stripped 3 bases from V and 2 bases from J, with 8 bases between. This CDR3 contains 14 residues. Per germline, CDR1 SGHAT and CDR2 FQNNGV. CDR3 sequence reads: CASSLNQAGNTIYF. Written as DNA, the CDR3 is TGTGCCAGCAGCTTGAATCAAGCTGGAAACACCATATATTTT.

The rearrangement joins TRBV4-3 to TRBJ1-6; 7 nucleotides line up with TRBD1. The CDR3 extends over 16 amino acids. J gave up 3 bases and V 0 bases, and 2 bases lay outside the gene matches. Germline assignment: CDR1 LGHNA and CDR2 YSLEER. CDR3 residues: CASSQDPGGYNSPLHF. The CDR3 DNA reads TGCGCCAGCAGCCAAGATCCAGGGGGCTATAATTCACCCCTCCACTTT.

This rearrangement joins TRBV7-3 to TRBJ2-1; perhaps TRBD2 as D (8 bases). The CDR3 loop spans 16 amino acids. The germline V and J ends were trimmed by 2 bases and 8 bases, with 19 bases remaining between them. Germline values: CDR1 SGHTA, CDR2 FQGTGA. The CDR3 DNA is TGTGCCAGCAGCTTACGGGGGGGACAGCCAAACCATGAGCAGTTCTTC. Translated, it gives CASSLRGGQPNHEQFF.

This chain links TRBV21-1 with TRBJ2-7; TRBD2, the table's D call, lacks a check against the DNA. TRBV21-1 is a pseudogene. The CDR3 is made up of 11 amino acids. Here the CDR3 reads CASSSPYEQYF. The CDR3 DNA reads as TGTGCCAGCAGCTCTCCCTACGAGCAGTACTTC.